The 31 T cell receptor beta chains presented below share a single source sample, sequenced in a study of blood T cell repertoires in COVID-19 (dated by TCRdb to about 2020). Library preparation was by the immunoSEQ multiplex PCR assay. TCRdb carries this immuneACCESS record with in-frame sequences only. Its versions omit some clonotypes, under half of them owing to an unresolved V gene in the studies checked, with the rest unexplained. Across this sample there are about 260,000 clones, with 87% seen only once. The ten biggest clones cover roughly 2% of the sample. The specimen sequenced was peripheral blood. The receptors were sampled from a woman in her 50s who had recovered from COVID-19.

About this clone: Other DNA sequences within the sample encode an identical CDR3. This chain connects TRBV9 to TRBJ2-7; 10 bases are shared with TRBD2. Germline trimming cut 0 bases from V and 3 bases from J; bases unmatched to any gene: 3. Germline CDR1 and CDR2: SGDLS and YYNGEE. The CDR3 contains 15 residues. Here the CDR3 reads CASSVGLAGSYEQYF. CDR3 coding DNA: TGTGCCAGCAGCGTAGGACTAGCGGGCAGCTACGAGCAGTACTTC.

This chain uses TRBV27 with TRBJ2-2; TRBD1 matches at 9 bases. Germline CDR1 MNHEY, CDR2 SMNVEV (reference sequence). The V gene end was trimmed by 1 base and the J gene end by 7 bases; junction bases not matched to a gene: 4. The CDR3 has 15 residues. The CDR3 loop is CASSLWDRVNGELFF. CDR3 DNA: TGTGCCAGCAGTTTATGGGACAGGGTAAACGGGGAGCTGTTTTTT.

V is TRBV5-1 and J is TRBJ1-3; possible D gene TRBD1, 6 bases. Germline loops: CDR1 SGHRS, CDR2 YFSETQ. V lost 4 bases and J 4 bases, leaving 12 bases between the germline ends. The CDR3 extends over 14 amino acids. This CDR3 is CASSEQGEGNTIYF. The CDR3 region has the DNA TGCGCCAGCAGCGAACAGGGAGAAGGAAACACCATATATTTT.

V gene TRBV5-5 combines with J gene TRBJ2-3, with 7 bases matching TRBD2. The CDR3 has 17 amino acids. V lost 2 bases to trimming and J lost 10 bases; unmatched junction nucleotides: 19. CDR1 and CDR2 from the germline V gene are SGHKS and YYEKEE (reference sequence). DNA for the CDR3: TGTGCCAGCAGCTTCTTTCGAGGGGAGGGAGGTCAAAGGGCGCAGTATTTT. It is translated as CASSFFRGEGGQRAQYF.

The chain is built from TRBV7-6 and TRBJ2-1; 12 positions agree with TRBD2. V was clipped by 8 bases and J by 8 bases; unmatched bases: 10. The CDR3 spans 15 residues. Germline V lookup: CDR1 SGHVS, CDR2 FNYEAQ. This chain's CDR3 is CASSFTSGRRDEQFF. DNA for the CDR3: TGTGCCAGCTCATTTACTAGCGGGAGGCGGGATGAGCAGTTCTTC.

Here the CDR3 reads CAWTPGTPTYGYTF. The CDR3 DNA follows: TGTGCCTGGACCCCCGGGACACCAACCTATGGCTACACCTTC. The chain joins TRBV30 to TRBJ1-2; a weak D match, TRBD1 (6 bases). This CDR3 has 14 residues. The V and J ends lost 4 bases and 4 bases respectively, with 16 bases between them. In germline, CDR1 is GTSNPN, CDR2 SVGIG (reference sequence).

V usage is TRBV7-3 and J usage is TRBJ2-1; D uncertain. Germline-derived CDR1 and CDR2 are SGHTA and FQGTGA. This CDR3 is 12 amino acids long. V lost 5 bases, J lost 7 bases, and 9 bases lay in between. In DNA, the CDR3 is TGTGCCAGCAGCCCTAGTGGGAATGAGCAGTTCTTC. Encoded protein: CASSPSGNEQFF.

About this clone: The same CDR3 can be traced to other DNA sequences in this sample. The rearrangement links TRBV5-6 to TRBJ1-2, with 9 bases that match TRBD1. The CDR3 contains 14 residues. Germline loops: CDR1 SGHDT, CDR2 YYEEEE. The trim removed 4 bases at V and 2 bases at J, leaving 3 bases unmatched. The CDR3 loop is CASSAGTGNYGYTF. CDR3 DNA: TGTGCCAGCAGCGCCGGGACAGGGAACTATGGCTACACCTTC.

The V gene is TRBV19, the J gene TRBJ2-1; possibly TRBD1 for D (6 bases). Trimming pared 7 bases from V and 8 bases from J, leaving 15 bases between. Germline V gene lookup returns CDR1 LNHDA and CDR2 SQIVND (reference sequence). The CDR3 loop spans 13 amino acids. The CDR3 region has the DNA TGTGCCAGTACCGCGACAGGAAGGGATGAGCAGTTCTTC. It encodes CASTATGRDEQFF. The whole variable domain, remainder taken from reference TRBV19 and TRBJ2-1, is DGGITQSPKYLFRKEGQNVTLSCEQNLNHDAMYWYRQDPGQGLRLIYYSQIVNDFQKGDIAEGYSVSREKKESFPLTVTSAQKNPTAFYLCASTATGRDEQFFGPGTRLTVL.

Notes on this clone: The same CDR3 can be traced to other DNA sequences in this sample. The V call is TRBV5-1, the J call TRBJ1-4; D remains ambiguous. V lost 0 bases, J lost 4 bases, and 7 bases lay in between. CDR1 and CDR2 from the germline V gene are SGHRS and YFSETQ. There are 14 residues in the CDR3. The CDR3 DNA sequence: TGCGCCAGCAGCTTGGGGTCGGGTAATGAAAAACTGTTTTTT. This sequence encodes CASSLGSGNEKLFF. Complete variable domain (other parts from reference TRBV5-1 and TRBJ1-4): KAGVTQTPRYLIKTRGQQVTLSCSPISGHRSVSWYQQTPGQGLQFLFEYFSETQRNKGNFPGRFSGRQFSNSRSEMNVSTLELGDSALYLCASSLGSGNEKLFFGSGTQLSVL.

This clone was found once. The CDR3 coding sequence is TGTGCCAGCAGCTTAAATAGGGGGACAAGGAGCTACACCTTC. Amino acid sequence: CASSLNRGTRSYTF. The chain joins TRBV7-3 to TRBJ1-2, with D possibly TRBD1 on 6 matching bases. Germline assignment: CDR1 SGHTA and CDR2 FQGTGA. The CDR3 extends over 14 amino acids. With 1 base removed from V and 9 bases from J, the gap between germline ends came to 15 bases.

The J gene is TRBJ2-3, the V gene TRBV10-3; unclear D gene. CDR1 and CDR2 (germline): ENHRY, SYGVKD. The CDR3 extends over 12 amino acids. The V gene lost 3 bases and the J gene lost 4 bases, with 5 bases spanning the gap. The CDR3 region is CAISDGADTQYF. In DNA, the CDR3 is TGTGCCATCAGTGATGGAGCAGATACGCAGTATTTT.

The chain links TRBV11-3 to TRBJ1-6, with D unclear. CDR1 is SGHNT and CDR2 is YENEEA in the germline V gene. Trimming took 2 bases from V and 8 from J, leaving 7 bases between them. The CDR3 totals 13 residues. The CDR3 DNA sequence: TGTGCCAGCAGCTTATACCAGGATTCACCCCTCCACTTT. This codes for CASSLYQDSPLHF.

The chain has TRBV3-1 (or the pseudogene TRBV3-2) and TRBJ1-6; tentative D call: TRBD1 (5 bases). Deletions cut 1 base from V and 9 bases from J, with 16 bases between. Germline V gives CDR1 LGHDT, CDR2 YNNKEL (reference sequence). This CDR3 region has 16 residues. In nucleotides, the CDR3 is TGTGCCAGCAGCCAAGGATCTGGAGGGGCTGGTTCACCCCTCCACTTT. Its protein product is CASSQGSGGAGSPLHF.

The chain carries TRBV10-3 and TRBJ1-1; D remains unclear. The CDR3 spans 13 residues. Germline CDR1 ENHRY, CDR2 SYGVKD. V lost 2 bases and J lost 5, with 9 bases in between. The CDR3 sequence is CAISETSRTEAFF. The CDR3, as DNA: TGTGCCATCAGTGAGACTTCACGAACTGAAGCTTTCTTT.

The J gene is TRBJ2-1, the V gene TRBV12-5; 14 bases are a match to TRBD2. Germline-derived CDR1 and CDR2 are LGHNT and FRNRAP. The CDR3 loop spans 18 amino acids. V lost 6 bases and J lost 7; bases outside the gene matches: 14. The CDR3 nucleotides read TGTGCTAGTGGACCAAAACCTAAGACTAGCGGGGGGGATAATGAGCAGTTCTTC. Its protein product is CASGPKPKTSGGDNEQFF.

The CDR3 DNA reads TGCGCCAGCAGCTTGTTGGGCCCATCCTCTGGAAACACCATATATTTT. Translated: CASSLLGPSSGNTIYF. The V call is TRBV5-1, the J call TRBJ1-3; no firm D call. With 1 base removed from V and 0 bases from J, the gap between germline ends came to 11 bases. CDR1 and CDR2 (germline): SGHRS, YFSETQ. There are 16 residues in the CDR3. The full variable domain, completed using reference TRBV5-1 and TRBJ1-3, is KAGVTQTPRYLIKTRGQQVTLSCSPISGHRSVSWYQQTPGQGLQFLFEYFSETQRNKGNFPGRFSGRQFSNSRSEMNVSTLELGDSALYLCASSLLGPSSGNTIYFGEGSWLTVV.

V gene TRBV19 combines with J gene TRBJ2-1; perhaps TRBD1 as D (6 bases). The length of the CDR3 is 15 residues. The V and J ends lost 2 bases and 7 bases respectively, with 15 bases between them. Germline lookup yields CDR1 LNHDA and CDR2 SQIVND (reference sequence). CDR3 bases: TGTGCCAGTAGTATAAGGGAACAGGGATTGAATGAGCAGTTCTTC. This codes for CASSIREQGLNEQFF.

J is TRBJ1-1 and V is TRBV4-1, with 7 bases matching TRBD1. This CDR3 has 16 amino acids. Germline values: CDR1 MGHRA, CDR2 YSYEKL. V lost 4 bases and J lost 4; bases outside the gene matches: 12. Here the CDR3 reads CASSPRQGPAGTEAFF. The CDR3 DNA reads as TGCGCCAGCAGCCCCAGACAGGGTCCGGCTGGCACTGAAGCTTTCTTT.

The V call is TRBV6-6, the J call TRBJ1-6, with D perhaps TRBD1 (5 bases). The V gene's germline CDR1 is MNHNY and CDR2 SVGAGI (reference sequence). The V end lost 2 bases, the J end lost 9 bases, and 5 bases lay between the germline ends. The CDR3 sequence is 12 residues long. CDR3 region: CASSYDSSPLHF. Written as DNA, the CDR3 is TGTGCCAGCAGTTACGACAGTTCACCCCTCCACTTT.

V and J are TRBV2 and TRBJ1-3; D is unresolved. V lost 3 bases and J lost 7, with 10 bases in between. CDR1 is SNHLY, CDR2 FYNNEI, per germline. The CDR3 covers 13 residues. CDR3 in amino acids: CASSDTAGNTIYF. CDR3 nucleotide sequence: TGTGCCAGCAGTGACACGGCAGGCAACACCATATATTTT.

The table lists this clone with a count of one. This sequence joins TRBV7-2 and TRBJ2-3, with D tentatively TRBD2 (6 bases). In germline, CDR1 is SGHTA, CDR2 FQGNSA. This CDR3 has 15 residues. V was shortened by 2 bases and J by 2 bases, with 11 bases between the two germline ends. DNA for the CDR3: TGTGCCAGCAGCTTAAGAGCGGGCCACACAGATACGCAGTATTTT. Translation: CASSLRAGHTDTQYF.

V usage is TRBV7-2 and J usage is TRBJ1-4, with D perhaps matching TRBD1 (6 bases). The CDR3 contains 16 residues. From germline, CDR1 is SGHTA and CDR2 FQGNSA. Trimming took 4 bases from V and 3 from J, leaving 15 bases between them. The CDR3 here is CASSSSLTGANEKLFF. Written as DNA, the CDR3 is TGTGCCAGCAGCTCTAGCCTGACAGGAGCTAATGAAAAACTGTTTTTT. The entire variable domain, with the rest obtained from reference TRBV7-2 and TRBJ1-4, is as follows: GAGVSQSPSNKVTEKGKDVELRCDPISGHTALYWYRQSLGQGLEFLIYFQGNSAPDKSGLPSDRFSAERTGGSVSTLTIQRTQQEDSAVYLCASSSSLTGANEKLFFGSGTQLSVL.

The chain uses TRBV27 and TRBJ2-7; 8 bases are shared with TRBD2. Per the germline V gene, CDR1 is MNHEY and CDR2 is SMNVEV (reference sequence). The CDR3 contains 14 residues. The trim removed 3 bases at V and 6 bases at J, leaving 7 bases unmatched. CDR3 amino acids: CASSFTAGAREQYF. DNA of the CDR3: TGTGCCAGCAGTTTCACAGCGGGAGCACGCGAGCAGTACTTC.

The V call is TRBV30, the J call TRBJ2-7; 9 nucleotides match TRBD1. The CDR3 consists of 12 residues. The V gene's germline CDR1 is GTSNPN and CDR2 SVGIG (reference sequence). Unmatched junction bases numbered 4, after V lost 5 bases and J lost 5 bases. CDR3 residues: CAWAGQGDEQYF. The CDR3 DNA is TGTGCCTGGGCGGGACAGGGAGACGAGCAGTACTTC.

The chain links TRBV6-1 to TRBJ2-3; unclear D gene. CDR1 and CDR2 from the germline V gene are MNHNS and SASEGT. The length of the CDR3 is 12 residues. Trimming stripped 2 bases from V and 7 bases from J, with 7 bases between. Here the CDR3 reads CASSESGNTQYF. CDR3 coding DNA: TGTGCCAGCAGTGAAAGTGGCAATACGCAGTATTTT.

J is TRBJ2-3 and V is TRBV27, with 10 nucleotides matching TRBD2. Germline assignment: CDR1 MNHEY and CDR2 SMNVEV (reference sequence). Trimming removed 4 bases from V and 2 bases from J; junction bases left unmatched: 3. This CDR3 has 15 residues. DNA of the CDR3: TGTGCCAGCAGTTACGGACTAGCGGACACAGATACGCAGTATTTT. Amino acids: CASSYGLADTDTQYF.

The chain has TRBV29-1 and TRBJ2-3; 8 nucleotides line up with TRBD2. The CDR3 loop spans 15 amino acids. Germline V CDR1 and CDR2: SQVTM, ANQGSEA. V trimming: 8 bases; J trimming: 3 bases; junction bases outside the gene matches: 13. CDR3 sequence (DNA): TGCAGCCATAGACCGGGACTAGGAGGAACAGATACGCAGTATTTT. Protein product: CSHRPGLGGTDTQYF.

The CDR3 sequence: CATSDFSAGSADTQYF. The CDR3 DNA reads TGTGCCACCAGTGATTTTTCGGCGGGATCAGCAGATACGCAGTATTTT. J is TRBJ2-3 and V is TRBV24-1; the D gene is possibly TRBD2 (6 bases). There are 16 residues in the CDR3. Looked up from germline, CDR1 is KGHDR and CDR2 is SFDVKD. V dropped 1 base and J dropped 4 bases, with 14 bases sitting between them.

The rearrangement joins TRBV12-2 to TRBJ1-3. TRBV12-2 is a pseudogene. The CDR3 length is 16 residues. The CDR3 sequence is CASRPPRGYSGNTIYF. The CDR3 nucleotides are TGTGCAAGTCGCCCCCCCCGAGGGTACTCTGGAAACACCATATATTTT.

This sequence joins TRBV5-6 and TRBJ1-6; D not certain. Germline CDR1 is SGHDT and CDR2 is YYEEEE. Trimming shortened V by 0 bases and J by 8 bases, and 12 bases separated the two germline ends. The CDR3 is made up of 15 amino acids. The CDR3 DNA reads TGTGCCAGCAGCTTGGGGGCAGGAGGTTATTCACCCCTCCACTTT. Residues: CASSLGAGGYSPLHF.